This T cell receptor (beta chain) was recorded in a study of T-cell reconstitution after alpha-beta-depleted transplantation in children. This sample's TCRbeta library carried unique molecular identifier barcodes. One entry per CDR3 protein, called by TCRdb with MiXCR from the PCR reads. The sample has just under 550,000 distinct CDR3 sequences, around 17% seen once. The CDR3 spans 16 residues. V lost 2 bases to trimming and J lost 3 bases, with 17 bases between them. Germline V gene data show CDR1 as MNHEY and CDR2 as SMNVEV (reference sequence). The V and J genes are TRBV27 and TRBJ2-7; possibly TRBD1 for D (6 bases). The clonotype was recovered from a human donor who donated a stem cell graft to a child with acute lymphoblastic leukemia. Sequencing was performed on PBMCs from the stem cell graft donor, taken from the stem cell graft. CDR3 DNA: TGTGCCAGCAGTTTAAGGGGGATGAGCCTTATCTACGAGCAGTACTTC. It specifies CASSLRGMSLIYEQYF.